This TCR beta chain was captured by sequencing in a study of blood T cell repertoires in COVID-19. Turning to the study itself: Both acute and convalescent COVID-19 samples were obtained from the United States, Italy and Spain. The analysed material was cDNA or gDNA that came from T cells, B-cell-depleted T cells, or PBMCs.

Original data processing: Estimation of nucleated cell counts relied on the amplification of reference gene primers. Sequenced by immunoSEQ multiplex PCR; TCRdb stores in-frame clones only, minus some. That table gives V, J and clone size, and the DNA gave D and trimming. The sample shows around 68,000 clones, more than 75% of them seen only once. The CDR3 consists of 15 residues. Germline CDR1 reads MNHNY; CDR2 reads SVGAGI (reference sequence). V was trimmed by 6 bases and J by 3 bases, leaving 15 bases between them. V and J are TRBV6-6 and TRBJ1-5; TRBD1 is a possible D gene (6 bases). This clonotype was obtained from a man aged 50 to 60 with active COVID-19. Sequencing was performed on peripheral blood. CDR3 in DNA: TGTGCCAGCAGACCTGGACAGAGAGACAATCAGCCCCAGCATTTT. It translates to CASRPGQRDNQPQHF.